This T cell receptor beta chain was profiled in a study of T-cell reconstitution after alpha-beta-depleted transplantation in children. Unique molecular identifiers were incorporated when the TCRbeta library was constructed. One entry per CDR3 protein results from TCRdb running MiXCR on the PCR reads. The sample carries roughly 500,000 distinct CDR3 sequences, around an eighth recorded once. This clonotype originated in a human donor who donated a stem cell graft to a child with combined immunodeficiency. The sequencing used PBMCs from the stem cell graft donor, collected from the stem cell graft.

The CDR3 DNA sequence: TGTGCCAGTAGTATAGCCAAACTAGGAGCGGGCGAGCAGTACTTC. Its protein is CASSIAKLGAGEQYF. The rearrangement links TRBV19 to TRBJ2-7; possibly TRBD2 for D (6 bases). V was shortened by 1 base and J by 6 bases, with 16 bases between the two germline ends. There are 15 residues in the CDR3. Germline V CDR1 and CDR2: LNHDA, SQIVND (reference sequence).